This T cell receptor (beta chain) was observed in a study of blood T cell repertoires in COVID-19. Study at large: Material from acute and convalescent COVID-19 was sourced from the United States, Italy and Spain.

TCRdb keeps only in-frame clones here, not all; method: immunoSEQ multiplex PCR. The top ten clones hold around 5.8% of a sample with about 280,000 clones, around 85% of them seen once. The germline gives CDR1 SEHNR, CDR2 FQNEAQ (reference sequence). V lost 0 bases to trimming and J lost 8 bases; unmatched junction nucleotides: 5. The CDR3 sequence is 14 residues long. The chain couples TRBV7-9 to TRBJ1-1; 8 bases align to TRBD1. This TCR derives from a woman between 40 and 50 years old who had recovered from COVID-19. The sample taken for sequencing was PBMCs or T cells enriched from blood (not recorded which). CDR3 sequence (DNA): TGTGCCAGCAGCTTAGCGCTTGGGGACAGGGAAGCTTTCTTT. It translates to CASSLALGDREAFF.